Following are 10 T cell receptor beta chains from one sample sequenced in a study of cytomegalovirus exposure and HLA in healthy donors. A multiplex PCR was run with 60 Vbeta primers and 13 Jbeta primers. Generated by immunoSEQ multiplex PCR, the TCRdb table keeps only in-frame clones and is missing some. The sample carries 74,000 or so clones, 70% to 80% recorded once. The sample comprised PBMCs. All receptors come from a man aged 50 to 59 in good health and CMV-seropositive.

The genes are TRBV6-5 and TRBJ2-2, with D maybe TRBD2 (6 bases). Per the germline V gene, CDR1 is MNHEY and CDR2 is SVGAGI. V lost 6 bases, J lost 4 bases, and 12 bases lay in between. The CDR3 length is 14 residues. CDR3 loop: CASRRDIPTGELFF. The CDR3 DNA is TGTGCCAGCAGGCGGGATATCCCCACCGGGGAGCTGTTTTTT.

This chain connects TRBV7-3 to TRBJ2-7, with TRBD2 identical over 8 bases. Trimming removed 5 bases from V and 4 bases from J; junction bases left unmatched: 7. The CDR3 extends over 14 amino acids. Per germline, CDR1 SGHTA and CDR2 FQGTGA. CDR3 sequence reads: CASSPGLGPYEQYF. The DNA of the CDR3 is TGTGCCAGCAGCCCGGGACTAGGCCCTTACGAGCAGTACTTC.

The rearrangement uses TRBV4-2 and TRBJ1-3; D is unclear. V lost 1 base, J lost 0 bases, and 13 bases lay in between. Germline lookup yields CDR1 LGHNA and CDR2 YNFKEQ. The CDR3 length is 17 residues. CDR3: CASSQVTAGASGNTIYF. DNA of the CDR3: TGTGCCAGCAGCCAAGTAACTGCCGGAGCCTCTGGAAACACCATATATTTT.

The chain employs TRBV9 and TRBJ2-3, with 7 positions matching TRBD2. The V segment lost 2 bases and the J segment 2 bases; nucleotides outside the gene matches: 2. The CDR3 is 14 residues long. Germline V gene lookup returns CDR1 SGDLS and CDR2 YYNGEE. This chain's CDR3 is CASSVAGVTDTQYF. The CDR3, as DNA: TGTGCCAGCAGCGTCGCGGGGGTCACAGATACGCAGTATTTT.

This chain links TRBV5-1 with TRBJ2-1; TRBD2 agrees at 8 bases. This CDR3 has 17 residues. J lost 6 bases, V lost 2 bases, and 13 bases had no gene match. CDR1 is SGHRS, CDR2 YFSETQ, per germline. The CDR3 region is CASSFSPPSSGLNEQFF. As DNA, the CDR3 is TGCGCCAGCAGCTTTTCCCCCCCCTCTAGCGGGCTCAATGAGCAGTTCTTC.

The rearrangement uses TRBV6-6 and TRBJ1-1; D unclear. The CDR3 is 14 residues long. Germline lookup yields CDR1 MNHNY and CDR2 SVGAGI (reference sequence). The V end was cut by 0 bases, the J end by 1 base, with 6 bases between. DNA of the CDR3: TGTGCCAGCAGTTACTCGACTTGGAACACTGAAGCTTTCTTT. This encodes CASSYSTWNTEAFF.

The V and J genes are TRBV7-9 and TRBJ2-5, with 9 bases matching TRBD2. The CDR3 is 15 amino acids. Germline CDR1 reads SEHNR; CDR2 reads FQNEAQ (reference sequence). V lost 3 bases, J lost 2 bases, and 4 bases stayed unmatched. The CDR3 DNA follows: TGTGCCAGCAGCTTCAAGACTAGCGGTCAAGAGACCCAGTACTTC. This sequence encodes CASSFKTSGQETQYF.

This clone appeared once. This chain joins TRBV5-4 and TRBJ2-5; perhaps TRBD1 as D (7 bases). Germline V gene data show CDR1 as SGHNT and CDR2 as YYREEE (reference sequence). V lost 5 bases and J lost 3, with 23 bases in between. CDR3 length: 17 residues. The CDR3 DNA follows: TGTGCCAGCAGTCCAGGGGGGACCACCGGGTCCGAAGAGACCCAGTACTTC. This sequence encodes CASSPGGTTGSEETQYF.

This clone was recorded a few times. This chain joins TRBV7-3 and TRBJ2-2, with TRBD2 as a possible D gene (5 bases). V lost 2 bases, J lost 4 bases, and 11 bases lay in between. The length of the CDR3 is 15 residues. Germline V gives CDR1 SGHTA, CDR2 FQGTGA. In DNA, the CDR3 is TGTGCCAGCAGCTTAGGAACTAGTCGCACCGGGGAGCTGTTTTTT. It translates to CASSLGTSRTGELFF.

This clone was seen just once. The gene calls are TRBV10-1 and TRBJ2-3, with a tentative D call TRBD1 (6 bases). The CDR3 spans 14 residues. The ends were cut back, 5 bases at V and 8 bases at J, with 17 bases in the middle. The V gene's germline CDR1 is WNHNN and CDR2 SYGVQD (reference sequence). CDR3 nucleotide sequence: TGCGCCAGCAGTTTAGTAGGGGGTTTTGGTACGCAGTATTTT. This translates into CASSLVGGFGTQYF.